The 10 T cell receptor beta chains reported below all come from one sample, sequenced in a study of blood T cell repertoires in COVID-19. The data were produced by immunoSEQ multiplex PCR, yet TCRdb's version contains in-frame clones alone and is incomplete. This sample has about 160,000 clones; 84% occur once, and the top ten carry approximately 8%. Sequenced input: PBMCs or T cells enriched from blood (not recorded which). These receptor sequences come from a woman aged 45 to 65 who had recovered from COVID-19.

V gene TRBV28 combines with J gene TRBJ1-2, with 8 bases lining up with TRBD1. The CDR3 length is 12 residues. The J segment lost 8 bases and the V segment lost 5 bases, leaving 4 bases of the junction unmatched. Looked up from germline, CDR1 is MDHEN and CDR2 is SYDVKM. The CDR3 here is CASSTDREGYTF. The CDR3 region has the DNA TGTGCCAGCAGTACGGACAGGGAAGGCTACACCTTC.

This clone was picked up a small number of times. The chain combines TRBV3-1 (or the pseudogene TRBV3-2) with TRBJ1-2; a weak D match, TRBD1 (5 bases). CDR1 and CDR2 (germline): LGHDT, YNNKEL (reference sequence). V shed 6 bases and J shed 6 bases, with 14 bases lying between them. CDR3 size: 13 residues. CDR3 sequence (DNA): TGTGCCAGCAGTTACCAGGGATCCCATGGCTACACCTTC. Its translation: CASSYQGSHGYTF.

This clone has a handful of counts. The rearrangement links TRBV7-2 to TRBJ1-1; D call uncertain. With 3 bases removed from V and 0 bases from J, the gap between germline ends came to 8 bases. From germline, CDR1 is SGHTA and CDR2 FQGNSA. The CDR3 spans 14 residues. The CDR3 protein is CASSFARMNTEAFF. CDR3 coding DNA: TGTGCCAGCAGCTTCGCGCGTATGAACACTGAAGCTTTCTTT.

About this clone itself: Relative to the germline gene, one junction end is altered; a read error may explain this. The CDR3 DNA sequence: TGTGCCAGCAGTTTAGGGGGAGGTCCTCAGGCCCAGCATTTT. This codes for CASSLGGGPQAQHF. The J gene is TRBJ1-5, the V gene TRBV28; tentative D call: TRBD1 (5 bases). CDR3 length equals 14 residues. Looked up from germline, CDR1 is MDHEN and CDR2 is SYDVKM.

J is TRBJ1-3 and V is TRBV11-2; tentative D call: TRBD1 (5 bases). Germline CDR1 is SGHAT and CDR2 is FQNNGV. This CDR3 is 15 amino acids long. The V and J ends lost 2 bases and 3 bases respectively, with 11 bases between them. CDR3 residues: CASSLSSGNGNTIYF. The CDR3 DNA follows: TGTGCCAGCAGCTTATCTTCAGGGAATGGAAACACCATATATTTT.

This rearrangement joins TRBV7-2 to TRBJ1-6, with D possibly matching TRBD1 (6 bases). The V gene lost 1 base and the J gene lost 8 bases, with 12 bases spanning the gap. The length of the CDR3 is 15 residues. CDR1 and CDR2 from the germline V gene are SGHTA and FQGNSA. CDR3 protein: CASSLEQGRDSPLHF. In DNA form, the CDR3 reads TGTGCCAGCAGCTTAGAACAGGGAAGGGATTCACCCCTCCACTTT.

The chain has TRBV6-2 or TRBV6-3 and TRBJ1-5, with a tentative D call TRBD1 (5 bases). V dropped 4 bases and J dropped 4 bases, with 11 bases sitting between them. The CDR3 length is 14 residues. Germline CDR1 reads MNHEY; CDR2 reads SVGEGT. The CDR3 here is CASSSLDRNQPQHF. DNA of the CDR3: TGTGCCAGCAGTTCCCTCGACAGAAATCAGCCCCAGCATTTT.

The V and J genes are TRBV28 and TRBJ2-7; 7 positions agree with TRBD1. V lost 8 bases, J lost 0 bases, and 7 bases stayed unmatched. This CDR3 has 14 amino acids. The germline gives CDR1 MDHEN, CDR2 SYDVKM. CDR3 sequence: CASGSQGSSYEQYF. The CDR3 bases are TGTGCCAGCGGATCACAGGGGTCCTCCTACGAGCAGTACTTC. Filled out from reference TRBV28 and TRBJ2-7, the complete variable domain reads DVKVTQSSRYLVKRTGEKVFLECVQDMDHENMFWYRQDPGLGLRLIYFSYDVKMKEKGDIPEGYSVSREKKERFSLILESASTNQTSMYLCASGSQGSSYEQYFGPGTRLTVT.

This chain joins TRBV6-5 and TRBJ2-3; 7 nucleotides agree with TRBD2. The ends lost 7 bases at V and 6 bases at J; junction bases unmatched: 10. CDR3 length: 14 residues. Germline V gives CDR1 MNHEY, CDR2 SVGAGI. The chain's CDR3 is CASTERGLLDTQYF. The DNA for the CDR3 is TGTGCCAGCACCGAGCGGGGCCTGTTGGATACGCAGTATTTT.

The CDR3 region has the DNA TGCGCCAGCAGCCCGGGACAGGGCGGTGAAAAACTGTTTTTT. Its translation is CASSPGQGGEKLFF. V and J are TRBV5-1 and TRBJ1-4; 9 bases line up with TRBD1. The germline gives CDR1 SGHRS, CDR2 YFSETQ. J gave up 7 bases and V 4 bases, and 5 bases lay outside the gene matches. This CDR3 is 14 amino acids long.